The present T cell receptor beta chain was sequenced within a study of T cell repertoires in cytomegalovirus infection. MiXCR, run by TCRdb on the reads, gives a single entry per CDR3 protein. The sample carries 130,000 or so distinct CDR3 sequences, about 6.1% recorded once. Germline-derived CDR1 and CDR2 are LGHNA and YSLEER. The CDR3 length is 14 residues. Trimming left V 3 bases short and J 3 bases short, with 9 bases between. This clonotype has ten or more counts. This sequence was found in a human donor in good health (CMV status not recorded). Some clones in this sample may be carry-over from other donors' samples. Sequenced sample: PBMCs. The chain joins TRBV4-3 to TRBJ1-5; tentative D call: TRBD1 (5 bases). The CDR3, as DNA: TGCGCCAGCAGCCAGGGACTGTCCAATCAGCCCCAGCATTTT. Translated: CASSQGLSNQPQHF.